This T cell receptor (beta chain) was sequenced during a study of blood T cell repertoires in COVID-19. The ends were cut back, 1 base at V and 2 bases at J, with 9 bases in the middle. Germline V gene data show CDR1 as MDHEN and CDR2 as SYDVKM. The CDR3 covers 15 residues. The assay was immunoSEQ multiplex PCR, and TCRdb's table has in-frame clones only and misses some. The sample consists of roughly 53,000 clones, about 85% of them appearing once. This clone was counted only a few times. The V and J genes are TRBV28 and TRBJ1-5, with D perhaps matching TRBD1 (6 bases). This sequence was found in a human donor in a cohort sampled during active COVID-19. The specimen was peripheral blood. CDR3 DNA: TGTGCCAGCAGTTTATTGTCAGGGGGCAATCAGCCCCAGCATTTT. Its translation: CASSLLSGGNQPQHF.